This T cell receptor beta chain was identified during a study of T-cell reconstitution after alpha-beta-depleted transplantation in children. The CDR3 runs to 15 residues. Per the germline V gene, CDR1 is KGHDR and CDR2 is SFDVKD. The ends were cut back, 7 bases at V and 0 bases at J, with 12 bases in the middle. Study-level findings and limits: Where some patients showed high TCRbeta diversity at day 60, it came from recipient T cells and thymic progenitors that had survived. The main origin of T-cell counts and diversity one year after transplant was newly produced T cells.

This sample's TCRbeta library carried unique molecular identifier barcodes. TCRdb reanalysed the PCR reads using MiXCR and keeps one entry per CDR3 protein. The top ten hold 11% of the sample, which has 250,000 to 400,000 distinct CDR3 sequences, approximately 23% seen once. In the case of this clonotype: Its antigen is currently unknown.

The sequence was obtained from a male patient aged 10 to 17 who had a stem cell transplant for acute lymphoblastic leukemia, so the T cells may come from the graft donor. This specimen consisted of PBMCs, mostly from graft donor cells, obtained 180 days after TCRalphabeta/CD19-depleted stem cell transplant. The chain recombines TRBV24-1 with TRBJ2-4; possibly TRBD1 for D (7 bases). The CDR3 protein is CATSQGGVAKNIQYF. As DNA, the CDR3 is TGTGCCACCAGCCAGGGGGGCGTAGCCAAAAACATTCAGTACTTC.